The 10 T cell receptor beta chains below all came from one sample that was sequenced in a study of shared clonotypes between healthy human individuals. Produced via immunoSEQ multiplex PCR; TCRdb's table is partial and in-frame only. The sample carries over 2,000,000 clones, approximately 92% recorded once. In the naive CD8 group, cells lacked CD45RO and were positively selected for CCR7, so terminally differentiated effector memory CD45RA+ cells were left out. Sequenced: naive CD8+ T cells from PBMCs. The receptors derive from a man between 18 and 29 years old in good health. Some clones in this sample may be carry-over from other donors' samples.

The rearrangement joins TRBV9 to TRBJ2-3; a possible D gene is TRBD1 (6 bases). The CDR3 length is 16 residues. Trimming took 3 bases from V and 4 from J, leaving 18 bases between them. CDR1 and CDR2 from the germline V gene are SGDLS and YYNGEE. CDR3 DNA sequence: TGTGCCAGCAGCGGACAGGAAAAGGGGGAATCAGATACGCAGTATTTT. Protein sequence: CASSGQEKGESDTQYF.

The CDR3 nucleotides read TGTGCCAGCAGTGCCCCCTTGGCCGGGGAGCTGTTTTTT. This gives the protein CASSAPLAGELFF. The rearrangement joins TRBV2 to TRBJ2-2; D ambiguous. Germline V CDR1 and CDR2: SNHLY, FYNNEI. The CDR3 is 13 residues long. With 4 bases removed from V and 6 bases from J, the gap between germline ends came to 9 bases.

The chain combines TRBV14 with TRBJ2-7; D remains unclear. V dropped 4 bases and J dropped 0 bases, with 10 bases sitting between them. Germline V gene lookup returns CDR1 SGHDN and CDR2 FVKESK. CDR3 length: 14 residues. The DNA of the CDR3 is TGTGCCAGCAGCCCCCGGGTCTACTCCTACGAGCAGTACTTC. Translating gives CASSPRVYSYEQYF. Combining the CDR3 with reference TRBV14 and TRBJ2-7 gives the whole variable domain EAGVTQFPSHSVIEKGQTVTLRCDPISGHDNLYWYRRVMGKEIKFLLHFVKESKQDESGMPNNRFLAERTGGTYSTLKVQPAELEDSGVYFCASSPRVYSYEQYFGPGTRLTVT.

This chain links TRBV19 with TRBJ2-1; tentative D call: TRBD2 (5 bases). V gave up 5 bases and J gave up 8 bases, with 13 bases separating them. The CDR3 covers 13 residues. In germline, CDR1 is LNHDA, CDR2 SQIVND (reference sequence). The CDR3 sequence is CASSPLLAHEQFF. The CDR3 coding sequence is TGTGCCAGTAGTCCCCTCCTAGCACATGAGCAGTTCTTC.

This clone was recorded a few times. The J gene is TRBJ2-5, the V gene TRBV28; either TRBD1 or TRBD2 may fit D (5 bases each). The V gene lost 6 bases and the J gene lost 5 bases, with 13 bases spanning the gap. Germline values: CDR1 MDHEN, CDR2 SYDVKM. The CDR3 is 13 residues long. CDR3 sequence reads: CASRGTPGETQYF. CDR3 bases: TGTGCCAGCAGGGGGACCCCCGGGGAGACCCAGTACTTC.

The chain carries TRBV5-8 and TRBJ1-1; D is uncertain. CDR1 is SGHTS and CDR2 is YDEGEE in the germline V gene. This CDR3 is 14 amino acids long. Trimming took 3 bases from V and 0 from J, leaving 9 bases between them. The DNA of the CDR3 is TGTGCCAGCAGCTGGGAGACCATGAACACTGAAGCTTTCTTT. It is translated as CASSWETMNTEAFF. The entire variable domain, with the rest obtained from reference TRBV5-8 and TRBJ1-1, is as follows: EAGVTQSPTHLIKTRGQQATLRCSPISGHTSVYWYQQALGLGLQFLLWYDEGEERNRGNFPPRFSGRQFPNYSSELNVNALELEDSALYLCASSWETMNTEAFFGQGTRLTVV.

This clone was found once. The chain uses TRBV29-1 and TRBJ1-2; tentative D call: TRBD1 (5 bases). Germline CDR1 is SQVTM and CDR2 is ANQGSEA. The CDR3 extends over 14 amino acids. The V gene lost 5 bases and the J gene lost 4 bases, with 17 bases spanning the gap. CDR3 sequence: CSVHQGPGGYGYTF. CDR3 nucleotides: TGCAGCGTTCATCAGGGTCCTGGTGGCTATGGCTACACCTTC.

This clone is a singleton in its sample. The sample contains more than one DNA sequence encoding this CDR3. The V and J genes are TRBV28 and TRBJ2-7; TRBD2 matches 11 bases. The CDR3 has 15 amino acids. V shed 2 bases and J 4 bases; nucleotides not matched to a gene: 4. Germline V gene data show CDR1 as MDHEN and CDR2 as SYDVKM. The CDR3 sequence: CASSLVSGRAYEQYF. CDR3 DNA sequence: TGTGCCAGCAGTTTAGTTAGCGGGAGGGCTTACGAGCAGTACTTC.

This rearrangement joins TRBV5-1 to TRBJ2-2, with 8 bases fitting TRBD1. The germline V gene has CDR1 SGHRS and CDR2 YFSETQ. V lost 0 bases and J lost 5; bases outside the gene matches: 6. This CDR3 region has 16 residues. The CDR3 region is CASSLDGTGRTGELFF. The CDR3 nucleotides read TGCGCCAGCAGCTTGGACGGGACAGGAAGGACCGGGGAGCTGTTTTTT. The variable domain in full, completed from reference TRBV5-1 and TRBJ2-2, reads KAGVTQTPRYLIKTRGQQVTLSCSPISGHRSVSWYQQTPGQGLQFLFEYFSETQRNKGNFPGRFSGRQFSNSRSEMNVSTLELGDSALYLCASSLDGTGRTGELFFGEGSRLTVL.

This clone showed up just a few times. The chain has TRBV2 and TRBJ1-1; D gene uncertain. CDR1 SNHLY and CDR2 FYNNEI come from the germline V gene. Trimming stripped 0 bases from V and 10 bases from J, with 15 bases between. The CDR3 has 14 amino acids. CDR3 in DNA: TGTGCCAGCAGTGAAGCGCGGACGGCGGGCGGAGCTTTCTTT. It specifies CASSEARTAGGAFF.